The following is a T cell receptor (beta chain) sequence with its context. What it binds is not known. This record comes from a study of identical twins. Through template switching, a universal primer site was introduced, and the cDNA contained unique molecular identifiers. Each CDR3 protein is one row after TCRdb ran MiXCR on the 5' RACE reads. The sample consists of about 500,000 distinct CDR3 sequences, roughly an eighth of them appearing once. Study-level findings and limits: The study based its conclusions on cross-sectional statistical analysis and did not follow the same donors. Within cord blood, abundant beta clonotypes carried fewer insertions, but memory repertoires showed no such trend.

V lost 4 bases, J lost 4 bases, and 23 bases lay in between. The CDR3 totals 18 residues. The germline V gene has CDR1 KGHDR and CDR2 SFDVKD. Each donor was a healthy Caucasian. These records were also assigned to another study, of yellow fever vaccine responses in identical twins.

The specimen sequenced was CD4+ T cells sorted from blood. This TCR came from a woman between 18 and 29 years old in good health. The V gene is TRBV24-1, the J gene TRBJ2-3; D ambiguous. DNA of the CDR3: TGTGCCACCAGTGACTCCCTTAGGTTCGGGCCGAACGCAGATACGCAGTATTTT. Translation gives CATSDSLRFGPNADTQYF.